This is a list of T cell receptor beta chains from one sample in a study of early T cells in non-severe SARS-CoV-2 infection. TCRdb reanalysed the 5' RACE reads using MiXCR and keeps one entry per CDR3 protein. Of 100,000 to 150,000 distinct CDR3 sequences detected, about 16% appear once; the ten largest clones hold 20% to 25%. Sequencing input: whole blood. The receptors were sampled from an adult who was a healthcare worker with PCR-confirmed SARS-CoV-2 infection or an uninfected control (not recorded which). CDR3s include the opening cysteine and the closing phenylalanine or tryptophan. The D gene is left open where the match is weak. Clone size is given for some rows only: seen once, a few or many times, or a class if the clone is expanded.

d_call: .
v_call: TRBV29-1
clone_size: few
j_call: TRBJ1-2
cdr3_nt: TGCAGCGTATTGAGGGAGGGCGGCTACACCTTC
cdr3_aa: CSVLREGGYTF

d_call: .
v_call: TRBV3-1
clone_size: .
j_call: TRBJ2-6
cdr3_nt: TGTGGCAGCAGCCAAGACCCCTCTGGGGCCAACGTCCTGACTTTC
cdr3_aa: CGSSQDPSGANVLTF

d_call: .
v_call: TRBV3-1
clone_size: .
j_call: TRBJ2-5
cdr3_nt: TGTGCCAGCAGCCAACAACGTGATTTTCAGACCCAGTACTTC
cdr3_aa: CASSQQRDFQTQYF

d_call: .
v_call: TRBV7-6
clone_size: many
j_call: TRBJ1-1
cdr3_nt: TGTGCCAGCAGCCCAGGGGCAGGACCGGGAGGGGGTGAAGCTTTCTTT
cdr3_aa: CASSPGAGPGGGEAFF

d_call: .
v_call: TRBV7-9
clone_size: .
j_call: TRBJ1-6
cdr3_nt: TGTGCCAGCAGCTTAGCTTCCAGGGTGATGTCACCCCTCCACTTT
cdr3_aa: CASSLASRVMSPLHF

d_call: .
v_call: TRBV29-1
clone_size: few
j_call: TRBJ1-1
cdr3_nt: TGCAGCGTTGGCACTGAAGCTTTCTTT
cdr3_aa: CSVGTEAFF

d_call: TRBD2
v_call: TRBV10-3
clone_size: .
j_call: TRBJ2-1
cdr3_nt: TGTGCCATCAGTGATCGGACTAGCGACCACAATGAGCAGTTCTTC
cdr3_aa: CAISDRTSDHNEQFF

d_call: TRBD2
v_call: TRBV2
clone_size: .
j_call: TRBJ2-3
cdr3_nt: TGTGCCAGCAGTGAATTCAGGTCTAGCGGGGAGACAGATACGCAGTATTTT
cdr3_aa: CASSEFRSSGETDTQYF

d_call: TRBD1
v_call: TRBV7-9
clone_size: .
j_call: TRBJ2-7
cdr3_nt: TGTGCCAGCAGCACTGGGGACAGAGTTTTCTACGAGCAGTACTTC
cdr3_aa: CASSTGDRVFYEQYF

d_call: .
v_call: TRBV6-6
clone_size: many
j_call: TRBJ1-1
cdr3_nt: TGTGCCAGCAGTTACCACAGGGAGAACACTGAAGCTTTCTTT
cdr3_aa: CASSYHRENTEAFF

d_call: .
v_call: TRBV11-3
clone_size: .
j_call: TRBJ1-4
cdr3_nt: TGTGCCAGCAGCTTAGGTGGGGAGACTAATGAAAAACTGTTTTTT
cdr3_aa: CASSLGGETNEKLFF

d_call: TRBD1
v_call: TRBV5-1
clone_size: few
j_call: TRBJ2-2
cdr3_nt: TGCGCCAGCAGCTTGACAGGGGCAAGGGCCGGGGAGCTGTTTTTT
cdr3_aa: CASSLTGARAGELFF

d_call: .
v_call: TRBV7-2
clone_size: .
j_call: TRBJ1-2
cdr3_nt: TGTGCCAGCAGCCGAGCCGGGACATCTAACTATGGCTACACCTTC
cdr3_aa: CASSRAGTSNYGYTF

d_call: .
v_call: TRBV11-2
clone_size: .
j_call: TRBJ2-2
cdr3_nt: TGTGCCAGCAGTCTGGCCTGGGAGCTGTTTTTT
cdr3_aa: CASSLAWELFF

d_call: .
v_call: TRBV12-3/TRBV12-4
clone_size: many
j_call: TRBJ2-3
cdr3_nt: TGTGCCAGCAGTTTATGGACATCGACCACAGATACGCAGTATTTT
cdr3_aa: CASSLWTSTTDTQYF

d_call: .
v_call: TRBV12-3/TRBV12-4
clone_size: .
j_call: TRBJ1-2
cdr3_nt: TGTGCCAGCAACCCGGCCGGGGCAGGAAATGGCTACACCTTC
cdr3_aa: CASNPAGAGNGYTF

d_call: .
v_call: TRBV11-2
clone_size: .
j_call: TRBJ2-7
cdr3_nt: TGTGCCAGCAGCTCGGCCCCCCGCGAGCAGTACTTC
cdr3_aa: CASSSAPREQYF

d_call: TRBD2
v_call: TRBV7-2
clone_size: .
j_call: TRBJ2-1
cdr3_nt: TGTGCCAGCAGCTTCGGGACTAGCTCAAATGAGCAGTTCTTC
cdr3_aa: CASSFGTSSNEQFF

d_call: .
v_call: TRBV9
clone_size: few
j_call: TRBJ2-5
cdr3_nt: TGTGCCAGCGCGCGGGGTTACAAAGAGACCCAGTACTTC
cdr3_aa: CASARGYKETQYF

d_call: .
v_call: TRBV20-1
clone_size: .
j_call: TRBJ2-1
cdr3_nt: TGCAGTGCTAGTCGGACGATCTCCTACAATGAGCAGTTCTTC
cdr3_aa: CSASRTISYNEQFF

d_call: .
v_call: TRBV29-1
clone_size: .
j_call: TRBJ1-2
cdr3_nt: TGCAGCGTTGATACCGCGGTAGATGGCTACACCTTC
cdr3_aa: CSVDTAVDGYTF

d_call: .
v_call: TRBV30
clone_size: .
j_call: TRBJ1-4
cdr3_nt: TGTGCCTGGAGTGTGTCATTAACTAATGAAAAACTGTTTTTT
cdr3_aa: CAWSVSLTNEKLFF

d_call: TRBD1
v_call: TRBV7-6
clone_size: .
j_call: TRBJ1-6
cdr3_nt: TGTGCCAGCAGCTTAGAAGCAGGGGGTAATTCACCCCTCCACTTT
cdr3_aa: CASSLEAGGNSPLHF

d_call: TRBD2
v_call: TRBV4-2
clone_size: .
j_call: TRBJ2-7
cdr3_nt: TGTGCCAGCAGCCAAGTAGCGGGGGAGTACGAGCAGTACTTC
cdr3_aa: CASSQVAGEYEQYF

d_call: TRBD2
v_call: TRBV20-1
clone_size: few
j_call: TRBJ2-3
cdr3_nt: TGCAGTGCTAGAGAGAGCGGGGGTCCCCGAGTAGAGCAGTATTTT
cdr3_aa: CSARESGGPRVEQYF

d_call: TRBD1
v_call: TRBV20-1
clone_size: .
j_call: TRBJ1-4
cdr3_nt: TGCAGTGCTAGAGATCTCCGGGACAGGCATGAAAAACTGTTTTTT
cdr3_aa: CSARDLRDRHEKLFF

d_call: TRBD1
v_call: TRBV12-3/TRBV12-4
clone_size: .
j_call: TRBJ2-1
cdr3_nt: TGTGCCAGCAGCCCATGGACAGGGGGCTCCTACAATGAGCAGTTCTTC
cdr3_aa: CASSPWTGGSYNEQFF

d_call: .
v_call: TRBV7-9
clone_size: few
j_call: TRBJ1-2
cdr3_nt: TGTGCCAGCAGTCGCTACACCTTC
cdr3_aa: CASSRYTF

d_call: .
v_call: TRBV5-6
clone_size: .
j_call: TRBJ2-3
cdr3_nt: TGTGCCAGCAGCCTGGGACCATCTAGCACAGATACGCAGTATTTT
cdr3_aa: CASSLGPSSTDTQYF

d_call: .
v_call: TRBV12-3/TRBV12-4
clone_size: .
j_call: TRBJ1-2
cdr3_nt: TGTGCCAGCAGTCCCTTGACACAGGGCTACACCTTC
cdr3_aa: CASSPLTQGYTF

d_call: .
v_call: TRBV6-1
clone_size: many
j_call: TRBJ2-1
cdr3_nt: TGTGCCAGCAGTGAAGAGGGCCCGTGGGAGCAGTTCTTC
cdr3_aa: CASSEEGPWEQFF

d_call: TRBD2
v_call: TRBV5-1
clone_size: .
j_call: TRBJ2-3
cdr3_nt: TGCGCCAGCAGCTCCCTAGCGGGGTACATAGATACGCAGTATTTT
cdr3_aa: CASSSLAGYIDTQYF

d_call: TRBD1
v_call: TRBV7-3
clone_size: .
j_call: TRBJ2-1
cdr3_nt: TGTGCCAGCAGCTTTGGGACAGGGGGCCCAGGGGATGAGCAGTTCTTC
cdr3_aa: CASSFGTGGPGDEQFF

d_call: .
v_call: TRBV5-4
clone_size: .
j_call: TRBJ2-1
cdr3_nt: TGTGCCAGCAGCTTGGGGCAGGGGCCCTACAATGAGCAGTTCTTC
cdr3_aa: CASSLGQGPYNEQFF

d_call: .
v_call: TRBV30
clone_size: .
j_call: TRBJ1-4
cdr3_nt: TGTGCCTGGAGTCCCCGCGCAGGGCTCGGGGAAAAACTGTTTTTT
cdr3_aa: CAWSPRAGLGEKLFF

d_call: TRBD1
v_call: TRBV29-1
clone_size: .
j_call: TRBJ2-3
cdr3_nt: TGCAGCGTTGAAAGGACAGGGACAGATACGCAGTATTTT
cdr3_aa: CSVERTGTDTQYF

d_call: .
v_call: TRBV7-9
clone_size: many
j_call: TRBJ1-2
cdr3_nt: TGTGCCAGCAGCTTGGGGCAGGGTTATGGCTACACCTTC
cdr3_aa: CASSLGQGYGYTF

d_call: .
v_call: TRBV20-1
clone_size: .
j_call: TRBJ1-1
cdr3_nt: TGCAGTGCTAGATGGGCAACGACTGAAGCTTTCTTT
cdr3_aa: CSARWATTEAFF

d_call: .
v_call: TRBV20-1
clone_size: .
j_call: TRBJ1-1
cdr3_nt: TGCAGTGCTAGAGGAGGGAGCAAGGCTGAAGCTTTCTTT
cdr3_aa: CSARGGSKAEAFF

d_call: .
v_call: TRBV7-2
clone_size: few
j_call: TRBJ2-7
cdr3_nt: TGTGCCAGCAGCACAGGAGGCAGGACCTACGAGCAGTACTTC
cdr3_aa: CASSTGGRTYEQYF

d_call: .
v_call: TRBV12-3/TRBV12-4
clone_size: .
j_call: TRBJ2-5
cdr3_nt: TGTGCCAGCACCGAAAGTGGCCAAGAGACCCAGTACTTC
cdr3_aa: CASTESGQETQYF

d_call: TRBD1
v_call: TRBV5-1
clone_size: few
j_call: TRBJ2-3
cdr3_nt: TGCGCCAGCAGCTCACGACAGGGAGTCACAGATACGCAGTATTTT
cdr3_aa: CASSSRQGVTDTQYF

d_call: .
v_call: TRBV3-1
clone_size: few
j_call: TRBJ2-5
cdr3_nt: TGTGCCAGCAGCTACGGACGGATCCAAGAGACCCAGTACTTC
cdr3_aa: CASSYGRIQETQYF

d_call: .
v_call: TRBV7-3
clone_size: .
j_call: TRBJ2-3
cdr3_nt: TGTGCCAGCTCGCGGGGCGCCACAGATACGCAGTATTTT
cdr3_aa: CASSRGATDTQYF

d_call: .
v_call: TRBV7-6
clone_size: few
j_call: TRBJ2-5
cdr3_nt: TGTGCCAGCAGCTTAGGAGCGTCGGAGTACCAAGAGACCCAGTACTTC
cdr3_aa: CASSLGASEYQETQYF

d_call: TRBD1
v_call: TRBV4-2
clone_size: .
j_call: TRBJ2-7
cdr3_nt: TGTGCCAGCAGCCAACAAACAGGACAGGGAGACTACGAGCAGTACTTC
cdr3_aa: CASSQQTGQGDYEQYF

d_call: .
v_call: TRBV5-1
clone_size: .
j_call: TRBJ2-2
cdr3_nt: TGCGCCAGCAGCTTCGCAGGGGCGGACACCGGGGAGCTGTTTTTT
cdr3_aa: CASSFAGADTGELFF

d_call: TRBD2
v_call: TRBV20-1
clone_size: few
j_call: TRBJ2-1
cdr3_nt: TGCAGTGCAGGGGCCCAGCGGGGGTCCAATGAGCAGTTCTTC
cdr3_aa: CSAGAQRGSNEQFF

d_call: .
v_call: TRBV7-3
clone_size: many
j_call: TRBJ2-3
cdr3_nt: TGTGCCAGCAGCTTATACCTGCCAGATACGCAGTATTTT
cdr3_aa: CASSLYLPDTQYF

d_call: TRBD2
v_call: TRBV20-1
clone_size: many
j_call: TRBJ2-1
cdr3_nt: TGCAGTGCCTCCGGGGGGGGGCGATACAATGAGCAGTTCTTC
cdr3_aa: CSASGGGRYNEQFF